This TCR beta chain emerged from a study of CD8 T cells in Susac syndrome (dated by TCRdb to about 2019). About the investigation overall: Of the Susac syndrome patients who were sequenced, roughly 8 were in clinical remission while more than five had clinically active disease. Susac syndrome patients were therapy-naive, on corticosteroids (some also receiving IVIg), or on IVIg alone at blood withdrawal. CD8+ T cell repertoire clonality was compared between about a dozen healthy donors, about 14 Susac syndrome patients and some 15 multiple sclerosis patients. Whether CD8+ T cell activation and differentiation in Susac syndrome was antigen driven was tested using repertoire sequencing. The study at large found these results: Clonal expansion was seen in Susac syndrome CD8+ repertoires, peaking in CD8+ TEMRA cells and being greater in clinically active patients than in remitting ones. The TCR sequencing and HLA analysis was acknowledged to have included a relatively small number of individuals. In the total CD8+ and CD8+ TEMRA repertoires, sixteen and five Susac-specific public clones, respectively, were identified.

Comment on this clonotype: Which antigen it targets is not known. Base quality data are lacking; no much larger clone is found one base away.

Peripheral blood CD8+ and CD4+ T cells from healthy donors, Susac syndrome patients and multiple sclerosis patients were profiled using high-throughput TCR beta sequencing. Recently defined diagnostic criteria for definite or probable disease were met by the Susac syndrome patients. Bulk CD8+ and CD4+ T cells were purified magnetically by negative isolation, whereas CD8+ TEMRA cells were enriched by FACS. Blood was collected in EDTA tubes and processed within 24 hours, with PBMCs isolated through density gradient centrifugation. PBMCs intended for TCR sequencing were cryopreserved in liquid nitrogen and were subsequently thawed in a 37 degrees C water bath. The sorted or isolated CD4+, CD8+ and CD8+ TEMRA cells reached a purity of at least 90%. RNA was extracted with the RNeasy kit and roughly 0.5 to 1 ug was reverse transcribed using random hexamers. The immunoSEQ multiplex PCR assay, covering 54 Vbeta and 13 Jbeta segments, was used to amplify TCR beta CDR3 regions. To correct PCR amplification bias, a synthetic template baseline was used for both primer optimization and computational correction. In the authors' own workflow: Only productive sequences were kept, with reads annotated to V, D and J genes according to IMGT and analyzed in immunoSEQ Analyzer. Clonality was computed as one minus Shannon entropy normalized by log2 of the number of productive unique sequences. For each patient and control, public and private clones were evaluated within the 100 most prevalent clones. Susac-specific clones were defined as absent from healthy and MS cohorts, about 1,100 published viral clones and other ImmuneACCESS disease sequences. TCRdb applied fastp at Q25 and MiXCR to the public reads, then kept only in-frame beta chains. One record per CDR3 amino acid sequence lists the most common genes and DNA. These V and J calls originate from TCRdb's pipeline instead of the authors' own analysis. Counted in this sample were some 200,000 distinct CDR3 sequences; approximately 95% of them appeared once. The leading ten clones occupy around 0.15% of the sample.

The TCR comes from a human donor with Susac syndrome. Sequences were obtained from CD8+ T cells from PBMCs.

The DNA sequence is given as TGTGCCAGCAGCTTAAGTCCGGCCGAGACCCAGTACTTC. It translates to CASSLSPAETQYF. The chain is encoded by TRBV11-2 joined to TRBJ2-5; no D gene call is confident. V loses 2 bases of germline sequence and J loses 5 bases, and the interval between the two ends is 9 bases. The CDR3, cysteine through phenylalanine, is 13 amino acids long. The kept DNA is CDR3 alone, 39 bases in frame from the first base. As encoded in the germline V gene, CDR1 is SGHAT while CDR2 is FQNNGV.